The rows below give T cell receptor beta chains drawn from one sample of a study of regulatory T cells in long-lasting Graves disease. TCRdb redid the calling of the multiplex PCR reads with MiXCR, one entry per CDR3 protein. The sample holds 500,000 to 700,000 distinct CDR3 sequences, approximately 29% seen once. The sequencing here drew on peripheral blood mononuclear cells (PBMCs), taken when the disease was refractory, from a patient treated with antithyroid drugs. The receptors stem from a female donor with Graves disease. Both conserved end residues are part of each CDR3. A D gene is named only where the DNA matches it firmly. The size of a clone is reported for some rows only, either as once, few or many, or as a class for expanded clones.

cdr3_aa: CASAARDRVVQPQHF
cdr3_nt: TGTGCCAGTGCGGCTCGGGACAGGGTGGTTCAGCCCCAGCATTTT
clone_size: NA
j_call: TRBJ1-5
v_call: TRBV19
cdr3_length: 15
d_call: TRBD1

cdr3_aa: CASSYFQTTDSRGHYYEQYF
cdr3_nt: TGTGCCAGCAGTTACTTCCAAACCACGGATAGCAGGGGGCACTACTACGAGCAGTACTTC
clone_size: NA
j_call: TRBJ2-7
v_call: TRBV6-8
cdr3_length: 20
d_call: TRBD1

cdr3_aa: CASSQGTSGSKYEQYF
cdr3_nt: TGCGCCAGCAGCCAAGGGACTAGCGGGAGTAAATACGAGCAGTACTTC
clone_size: NA
j_call: TRBJ2-7
v_call: TRBV4-1
cdr3_length: 16
d_call: TRBD2

cdr3_aa: CASSFGVIGSNQPQHF
cdr3_nt: TGTGCCAGCAGTTTTGGGGTGATAGGGAGCAATCAGCCCCAGCATTTT
clone_size: many
j_call: TRBJ1-5
v_call: TRBV12-3/TRBV12-4
cdr3_length: 16
d_call: NA

cdr3_aa: CASSSRGNSYNEQFF
cdr3_nt: TGTGCCAGCAGCTCAAGGGGGAACTCCTACAATGAGCAGTTCTTC
clone_size: few
j_call: TRBJ2-1
v_call: TRBV11-1
cdr3_length: 15
d_call: NA

cdr3_aa: CASSWGDSEAFF
cdr3_nt: TGTGCCAGCAGCTGGGGGGACTCTGAAGCTTTCTTT
clone_size: few
j_call: TRBJ1-1
v_call: TRBV6-1
cdr3_length: 12
d_call: NA

cdr3_aa: CASSQAGTSTEAFF
cdr3_nt: TGTGCCAGCAGCCAAGCTGGGACTTCTACTGAAGCTTTCTTT
clone_size: NA
j_call: TRBJ1-1
v_call: TRBV3-1
cdr3_length: 14
d_call: NA

cdr3_aa: CASSVGLVSETQYF
cdr3_nt: TGTGCCAGCAGCGTGGGACTAGTTAGTGAGACCCAGTACTTC
clone_size: NA
j_call: TRBJ2-5
v_call: TRBV7-7
cdr3_length: 14
d_call: TRBD2

cdr3_aa: CSARPGVNQPQHF
cdr3_nt: TGCAGTGCTAGACCAGGCGTCAATCAGCCCCAGCATTTT
clone_size: few
j_call: TRBJ1-5
v_call: TRBV20-1
cdr3_length: 13
d_call: NA

cdr3_aa: CASSLRENYGYTF
cdr3_nt: TGTGCCAGCAGTCTCCGGGAGAACTATGGCTACACCTTC
clone_size: many
j_call: TRBJ1-2
v_call: TRBV27
cdr3_length: 13
d_call: NA